The 9 T cell receptor beta chains reported below all come from one sample, sequenced in a study of T cell responses to AZD1222 COVID-19 vaccine. Data came from immunoSEQ multiplex PCR; TCRdb stores just in-frame clones and leaves some out. The table includes approximately 160,000 clones, 90% detected once. Sequenced material: peripheral blood, taken on day 0 of AZD1222 vaccination. The receptors originated from an adult in good health.

This clone appeared a few times. The rearrangement joins TRBV12-3 or TRBV12-4 to TRBJ1-2; unclear D gene. V lost 2 bases to trimming and J lost 1 base, with 5 bases between them. This CDR3 contains 13 residues. The CDR3: CASSLSDNYGYTF. The CDR3 DNA reads TGTGCCAGCAGTTTATCGGATAACTATGGCTACACCTTC.

The chain employs TRBV5-1 and TRBJ1-1; possible D gene TRBD1, 5 bases. Germline assignment: CDR1 SGHRS and CDR2 YFSETQ. The CDR3 totals 15 residues. V was cut by 1 base and J by 1 base, with 11 bases left in between. The CDR3 DNA is TGCGCCAGCAGCTTGCCTCCGGGACCGAACACTGAAGCTTTCTTT. It translates to CASSLPPGPNTEAFF. The variable domain in full, completed from reference TRBV5-1 and TRBJ1-1, reads KAGVTQTPRYLIKTRGQQVTLSCSPISGHRSVSWYQQTPGQGLQFLFEYFSETQRNKGNFPGRFSGRQFSNSRSEMNVSTLELGDSALYLCASSLPPGPNTEAFFGQGTRLTVV.

The rearrangement links TRBV2 to TRBJ2-7; 15 bases match TRBD2. The length of the CDR3 is 14 residues. V shed 8 bases and J 6 bases; nucleotides not matched to a gene: 5. Germline V lookup: CDR1 SNHLY, CDR2 FYNNEI. The DNA for the CDR3 is TGTGCCAGCGGGGGACTAGCGGGGGGCCCCGAGCAGTACTTC. Translated, it gives CASGGLAGGPEQYF.

This clone turned up a few times. V gene TRBV7-3 combines with J gene TRBJ1-3, with D maybe TRBD1 (5 bases). Per germline, CDR1 SGHTA and CDR2 FQGTGA. The germline V and J ends were trimmed by 1 base and 4 bases, with 17 bases remaining between them. The CDR3 runs to 17 residues. This CDR3 reads CASSLRNPGASGNTIYF. DNA of the CDR3: TGTGCCAGCAGCTTAAGAAATCCCGGGGCGTCCGGAAACACCATATATTTT. The entire variable domain, with the rest obtained from reference TRBV7-3 and TRBJ1-3, is as follows: GAGVSQTPSNKVTEKGKYVELRCDPISGHTALYWYRQSLGQGPEFLIYFQGTGAADDSGLPNDRFFAVRPEGSVSTLKIQRTERGDSAVYLCASSLRNPGASGNTIYFGEGSWLTVV.

The chain has TRBV2 and TRBJ2-7; D not resolved. V lost 7 bases and J lost 4, with 11 bases in between. CDR1 is SNHLY and CDR2 is FYNNEI in the germline V gene. This CDR3 spans 12 amino acids. CDR3 sequence reads: CASNPGRYEQYF. The CDR3 DNA follows: TGTGCCAGCAACCCCGGACGATACGAGCAGTACTTC.

The chain recombines TRBV20-1 with TRBJ2-1, with 9 bases matching TRBD2. The germline V gene has CDR1 DFQATT and CDR2 SNEGSKA (reference sequence). The CDR3 covers 14 residues. The junction had 7 bases not matched to a gene; V was cut back by 3 bases and J by 7 bases. The CDR3 nucleotides are TGCAGTGCTAGTGGGCTAGCGGGGTGGAATGAGCAGTTCTTC. Its translation is CSASGLAGWNEQFF.

The chain links TRBV7-8 to TRBJ2-7, with TRBD2 matching over 13 bases. Germline trimming cut 4 bases from V and 2 bases from J; bases unmatched to any gene: 14. Germline V CDR1 and CDR2: SGHVS, FQNEAQ. The CDR3 loop spans 19 amino acids. The DNA for the CDR3 is TGTGCCAGCAGCTGGAGACTAGCGGGGGGACCTTCTCCAACCTACGAGCAGTACTTC. It is translated as CASSWRLAGGPSPTYEQYF.

This clone appeared a single time. The chain recombines TRBV4-3 with TRBJ1-2; D ambiguous. In germline, CDR1 is LGHNA, CDR2 YSLEER. Trimming shortened V by 1 base and J by 3 bases, and 9 bases separated the two germline ends. The CDR3 has 14 residues. In DNA, the CDR3 is TGCGCCAGCAGCCAAGCCACCTTAGACTATGGCTACACCTTC. Its translation is CASSQATLDYGYTF.

The V gene is TRBV9, the J gene TRBJ2-5; tentative D call: TRBD2 (6 bases). The germline V and J ends were trimmed by 3 bases and 5 bases, with 14 bases remaining between them. The CDR3 contains 14 residues. Germline-derived CDR1 and CDR2 are SGDLS and YYNGEE. DNA for the CDR3: TGTGCCAGCAGCGATGTAAGGGGAGGTGAGACCCAGTACTTC. Translated, it gives CASSDVRGGETQYF.